This T cell receptor (beta chain) was found in a study of cytomegalovirus exposure and HLA in healthy donors. Findings and limits, study-wide: Data from an earlier analysis indicated that most TCR beta V segments were productive either about 87% or about 30% of the time.

PCR amplification relied on 60 Vbeta primers (plus 13 Jbeta primers). TCRdb keeps only in-frame clones here, not all; method: immunoSEQ multiplex PCR. The sample lists about 100,000 clones, 70% to 85% occurring once. Each donor was healthy, and each was a bone marrow donor. Unrecorded immune exposures were likely, despite nominal health at sampling. Comment on this clone: Its antigen is still unknown.

Germline loops: CDR1 SGHTA, CDR2 FQGNSA. The CDR3 runs 15 residues. The junction had 4 bases not matched to a gene; V was cut back by 1 base and J by 2 bases. The sequencing input was PBMCs. This rearrangement joins TRBV7-2 to TRBJ2-7; 8 bases agree with TRBD1. This receptor was obtained from a woman between 40 and 55 years old in good health and CMV-seronegative. The chain's CDR3 is CASSLGGQGPYEQYF. CDR3 nucleotides: TGTGCCAGCAGCTTAGGAGGACAGGGCCCCTACGAGCAGTACTTC.